Detailed here is one TCR beta chain. Amplification of TCR beta CDR3 regions used RNA as the template. First-round RT-PCR targeting the TCR CDR3 was performed with the HTBI primer set. TCRdb fed the multiplex PCR reads into MiXCR, producing one record per CDR3 protein. The sample holds approximately 590,000 distinct CDR3 sequences, 46% seen once. The data derive from a study of T cells in Graves' hyperthyroidism and ophthalmopathy. Trimming removed 5 bases at V and 8 bases at J, with 16 bases between. The CDR3 loop spans 13 amino acids. CDR1 and CDR2 (germline): SQVTM, ANQGSEA. The sequence was obtained from a woman aged 18 to 35 with Graves' hyperthyroidism. This chain links TRBV29-1 with TRBJ1-3; possible D gene TRBD1, 6 bases. Sequencing was performed on peripheral blood or thyroid tissue (not recorded which). In DNA, the CDR3 is TGCAGCGTTACCACGGACAGTGCCCACACCATATATTTT. Its protein is CSVTTDSAHTIYF.